This T cell receptor beta chain was recovered during a study of naive and memory T cell subsets. The study's findings and limits: Naive and memory repertoire findings lacked a ground truth for validation.

Notes on this clonotype: No antigen is known for it.

Both TRBC1 and TRBC2 were covered by a beta constant-region primer of two equimolar oligonucleotides. A 12-nucleotide UMI and the SP2 primer were added to the cDNA 3' end by oligonucleotide ligation. From the UMI-ligation and nested PCR reads, TCRdb called clonotypes with MiXCR, one entry per CDR3 protein. The data contain approximately 140,000 distinct CDR3 sequences, over 15% of them singletons. After CD4 positive bead selection, the CD4-negative fraction gave CD8 T cells. The CDR3 runs 12 residues. Germline loops: CDR1 SEHNR, CDR2 FQNEAQ (reference sequence). V was clipped by 5 bases and J by 4 bases, with 9 bases between them.

The chain is built from TRBV7-9 and TRBJ2-7, with D unclear. This TCR was sampled from a human donor in good health. Sequenced input: naive CD4+ T cells from blood. CDR3 amino acids: CASSRESYEQYF. The CDR3 DNA reads TGTGCCAGCAGCCGTGAGTCTTACGAGCAGTACTTC. Combining the CDR3 with reference TRBV7-9 and TRBJ2-7 gives the whole variable domain DTGVSQNPRHKITKRGQNVTFRCDPISEHNRLYWYRQTLGQGPEFLTYFQNEAQLEKSRLLSDRFSAERPKGSFSTLEIQRTEQGDSAMYLCASSRESYEQYFGPGTRLTVT.